The entry that follows covers one TCR beta chain sequence. Germline V gene lookup returns CDR1 SEHNR and CDR2 FQNEAQ (reference sequence). V lost 8 bases and J 1 base, leaving 14 bases between the germline ends. CDR3 length equals 15 residues. Amplified regions were TCR beta CDR3 sequences from RNA transcripts. During a first-round RT-PCR of the TCR CDR3, the HTBI primer set was used. TCRdb re-called the multiplex PCR reads through MiXCR, storing one row per CDR3 protein. The sample consists of 540,000 or so distinct CDR3 sequences, about a sixth of them appearing once. This sample was included in a study of T cells in Graves' hyperthyroidism and ophthalmopathy. Absence of ophthalmopathy progression within 18 months defined stable Graves' hyperthyroidism. Clinical symptoms, serum thyroxine, TRAb, thyroid ultrasound and orbital computed tomography informed diagnoses. The authors obtained PBMCs from 7.5 to 10 ml of fresh peripheral blood.

Sequenced input: blood. The rearrangement uses TRBV7-9 and TRBJ2-2; no clear D. The receptor comes from a woman aged 25 to 39 with Graves' hyperthyroidism. The CDR3 sequence is CASRKLTVNTGELFF. DNA of the CDR3: TGTGCCAGCCGAAAGTTGACTGTGAACACCGGGGAGCTGTTTTTT.